The rows below give T cell receptor beta chains drawn from one sample of a study of T cells after yellow fever vaccination. Via MiXCR, TCRdb re-called the 5' RACE reads, giving one row per CDR3 protein. The sample records about 550,000 distinct CDR3 sequences, 15% to 20% being singletons. Sequencing was performed on PBMCs, taken 15 days after the yellow fever booster vaccination. The receptor source for this set is a man aged 25 to 45 who received the YFV17D yellow fever vaccine. The CDR3 runs from the conserved cysteine through the conserved F or W. The D gene is left open where the match is weak. The size entry is marked missing in some rows and otherwise reads once, few, many or a size class.

clone_size d_call j_call v_call cdr3_aa cdr3_nt
many TRBD1 TRBJ1-4 TRBV7-2 CASSPGTGGWIGEKLFF TGTGCCAGCAGCCCCGGGACAGGGGGGTGGATTGGTGAAAAACTGTTTTTT
- TRBD1 TRBJ2-5 TRBV9 CASSVQGVSRETQYF TGTGCCAGCAGCGTCCAGGGGGTCAGTAGGGAGACCCAGTACTTC
- - TRBJ2-2 TRBV4-2 CASKPLTETGELFF TGTGCCAGCAAACCACTGACGGAAACCGGGGAGCTGTTTTTT
- - TRBJ2-3 TRBV12-3/TRBV12-4 CASSPGTGLIDTQYF TGTGCCAGCAGTCCGGGAACAGGGCTGATTGATACGCAGTATTTT
- - TRBJ2-7 TRBV13 CASSLGRGLNEQYF TGTGCCAGCAGCTTAGGAAGGGGACTCAACGAGCAGTACTTC
- TRBD2 TRBJ2-7 TRBV7-9 CASSREGRVSYEQYF TGTGCCAGCAGCCGGGAGGGCCGGGTCTCCTACGAGCAGTACTTC
few - TRBJ1-6 TRBV7-8 CASSLGSPGDSPLHF TGTGCCAGCAGCTTAGGGTCCCCAGGGGATTCACCCCTCCACTTT
- - TRBJ2-6 TRBV7-8 CASSLMASGANVLTF TGTGCCAGCAGCTTAATGGCTTCTGGGGCCAACGTCCTGACTTTC
few - TRBJ1-5 TRBV5-1 CASSLGEAKDQPQHF TGCGCCAGCAGCCTGGGGGAGGCTAAGGATCAGCCCCAGCATTTT
few - TRBJ1-4 TRBV7-9 CASSLGANEKLFF TGTGCCAGCAGCTTAGGAGCCAATGAAAAACTGTTTTTT
few TRBD2 TRBJ2-1 TRBV10-3 CAIGEGGLVRNEQFF TGTGCCATCGGGGAGGGAGGCCTCGTGCGGAATGAGCAGTTCTTC
few - TRBJ2-7 TRBV29-1 CSVEMGTGYEQYF TGCAGCGTTGAGATGGGGACCGGCTACGAGCAGTACTTC
- TRBD2 TRBJ2-5 TRBV7-2 CASSYSGSWETQYF TGTGCCAGCAGCTACAGCGGGAGCTGGGAGACCCAGTACTTC
few - TRBJ1-2 TRBV29-1 CSGQKGPNYGYTF TGCAGCGGCCAGAAGGGACCAAACTATGGCTACACCTTC
- - TRBJ2-1 TRBV7-2 CASSLAGRKQFF TGTGCCAGCAGCTTAGCCGGGCGGAAGCAGTTCTTC
few TRBD2 TRBJ2-1 TRBV5-1 CASSYGGGSYNEQFF TGCGCCAGCAGCTACGGCGGGGGCTCCTACAATGAGCAGTTCTTC
few - TRBJ1-1 TRBV29-1 CSVQAGAEEAFF TGCAGCGTCCAAGCCGGGGCGGAGGAAGCTTTCTTT
- - TRBJ1-5 TRBV20-1 CSARADFGSKQPQHF TGCAGTGCTAGAGCTGATTTCGGCAGTAAACAGCCCCAGCATTTT
- TRBD2 TRBJ2-5 TRBV7-3 CASSLMGGFVVAGIRQETQYF TGTGCCAGCAGCTTAATGGGGGGATTTGTAGTAGCGGGGATTCGGCAAGAGACCCAGTACTTC
- - TRBJ2-5 TRBV12-2 CASRLGEETQYF TGTGCAAGTCGCTTGGGGGAGGAGACCCAGTACTTC
- TRBD1 TRBJ2-5 TRBV12-3/TRBV12-4 CASAPTGPSRETQYF TGTGCCAGCGCACCGACAGGGCCCTCGAGGGAGACCCAGTACTTC
- TRBD1 TRBJ2-5 TRBV6-1 CASTPGGPRETQYF TGTGCCAGCACCCCAGGGGGACCTAGGGAGACCCAGTACTTC
- - TRBJ2-5 TRBV3-1 CASSQVYLRQETQYF TGTGCCAGCAGCCAAGTATACCTAAGACAAGAGACCCAGTACTTC
- - TRBJ2-1 TRBV18 CASSPSLSGYNEQFF TGTGCCAGCTCACCGAGTCTTAGCGGTTACAATGAGCAGTTCTTC
once - TRBJ2-7 TRBV20-1 CSARERTAYEQYF TGCAGTGCTAGAGAGCGGACCGCCTACGAGCAGTACTTC
- - TRBJ2-7 TRBV18 CASSPQETYEQYF TGTGCCAGCTCACCACAGGAAACCTACGAGCAGTACTTC
few - TRBJ2-3 TRBV7-2 CASSSRPGADTQYF TGTGCCAGCAGCTCACGTCCGGGAGCAGATACGCAGTATTTT
- - TRBJ2-5 TRBV15 CATSGPNEAQYF TGTGCCACCAGCGGCCCGAACGAGGCCCAGTACTTC
few TRBD2 TRBJ2-7 TRBV5-1 CASSLAPGSGNYEQYF TGCGCCAGCAGCTTGGCCCCAGGGAGCGGGAATTACGAGCAGTACTTC
few TRBD1 TRBJ2-5 TRBV6-5 CASSYETGASQETQYF TGTGCCAGCAGTTACGAGACAGGGGCTTCCCAAGAGACCCAGTACTTC
many TRBD2 TRBJ2-1 TRBV7-2 CASSLLAGGYNEQFF TGTGCCAGCAGCTTACTAGCGGGAGGGTACAATGAGCAGTTCTTC
few - TRBJ1-1 TRBV19 CASSMRSEAFF TGTGCCAGTAGTATGAGGAGTGAAGCTTTCTTT
- TRBD2 TRBJ2-7 TRBV29-1 CSVGDGGFFYEQYF TGCAGCGTGGGCGACGGGGGGTTTTTCTACGAGCAGTACTTC
- - TRBJ2-5 TRBV7-2 CASSFFQPQETQYF TGTGCCAGCAGCTTTTTTCAGCCTCAAGAGACCCAGTACTTC
many TRBD2 TRBJ2-2 TRBV7-6 CASSPDPLAPKNTGELFF TGTGCCAGCAGCCCCGACCCACTAGCGCCCAAGAACACCGGGGAGCTGTTTTTT
few TRBD1 TRBJ1-1 TRBV12-3/TRBV12-4 CASNTPPGQGPVNTEAFF TGTGCCAGCAATACTCCCCCGGGACAGGGACCTGTAAACACTGAAGCTTTCTTT
- - TRBJ2-3 TRBV28 CASSRPGADTQYF TGTGCCAGCAGCAGACCAGGGGCAGATACGCAGTATTTT
- TRBD1 TRBJ2-1 TRBV5-6 CASSLWDRPLSYNEQFF TGTGCCAGCAGCTTGTGGGACAGGCCACTTTCCTACAATGAGCAGTTCTTC
- TRBD2 TRBJ2-3 TRBV20-1 CSAKVGLGWSDTQYF TGCAGTGCTAAGGTCGGACTAGGCTGGTCAGATACGCAGTATTTT
few - TRBJ2-1 TRBV15 CATSIHYNEQFF TGTGCCACCAGCATCCACTACAATGAGCAGTTCTTC
many - TRBJ2-1 TRBV6-5 CASSYNLVQFF TGTGCCAGCAGTTACAATCTGGTGCAGTTCTTC
few - TRBJ1-1 TRBV3-1 CASSRGQSPKAVF TGTGCCAGCAGCCGCGGACAGTCTCCTAAGGCGGTCTTT
many - TRBJ2-2 TRBV5-1 CASSLGTSGELFF TGTGCCAGCAGCTTAGGGACTTCCGGGGAGCTGTTTTTT
few TRBD2 TRBJ2-7 TRBV9 CASSITSGSAYEQYF TGTGCCAGCAGCATAACTAGCGGGAGTGCCTACGAGCAGTACTTC
few TRBD1 TRBJ2-1 TRBV7-9 CASSSDRGGNEQFF TGTGCCAGCAGCTCGGACAGGGGAGGCAATGAGCAGTTCTTC
- TRBD2 TRBJ2-2 TRBV20-1 CSARGAGVFTGELFF TGCAGTGCTAGAGGAGCGGGAGTCTTCACCGGGGAGCTGTTTTTT
- TRBD1 TRBJ2-5 TRBV4-3 CASSPGQGYGTQYF TGCGCCAGCAGCCCGGGACAGGGGTATGGGACCCAGTACTTC